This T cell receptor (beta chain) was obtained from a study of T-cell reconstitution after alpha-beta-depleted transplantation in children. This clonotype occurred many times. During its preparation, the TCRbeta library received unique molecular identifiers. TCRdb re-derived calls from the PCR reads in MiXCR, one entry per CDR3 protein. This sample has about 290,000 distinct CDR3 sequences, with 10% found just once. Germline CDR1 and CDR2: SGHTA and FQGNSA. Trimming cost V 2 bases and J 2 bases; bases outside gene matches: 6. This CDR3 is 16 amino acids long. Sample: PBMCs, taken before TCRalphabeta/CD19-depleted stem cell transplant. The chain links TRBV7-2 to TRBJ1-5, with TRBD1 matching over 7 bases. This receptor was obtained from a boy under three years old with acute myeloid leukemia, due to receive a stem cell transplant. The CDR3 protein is CASSLFGTGGNQPQHF. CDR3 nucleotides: TGTGCCAGCAGCTTATTTGGTACAGGGGGCAATCAGCCCCAGCATTTT.